This T cell receptor beta chain stems from a study of blood T cell repertoires in COVID-19. Study in general: PBMCs, B-cell-depleted T cells, or T cells provided the cDNA or gDNA that made up the material.

The authors' processing: Amplifying reference gene primers gave estimates of nucleated cell counts. Sequencing used immunoSEQ multiplex PCR; TCRdb keeps in-frame clones, though not all of them. The D gene and trimming were derived from the DNA, and the V and J assignments and clone size from that table. The sample lists around 130,000 clones; around 90% were seen once. Germline assignment: CDR1 SGHDT and CDR2 YYEEEE. The CDR3 has 16 residues. V was trimmed by 3 bases and J by 0 bases, leaving 16 bases between them. Specimen: peripheral blood. This rearrangement joins TRBV5-6 to TRBJ2-7; D unresolved. The sequence derives from a man aged 60 to 75 with active or convalescent COVID-19. The CDR3 loop is CASSSQKQVFSYEQYF. In nucleotides, the CDR3 is TGTGCCAGCAGCTCGCAAAAGCAGGTCTTCTCCTACGAGCAGTACTTC.